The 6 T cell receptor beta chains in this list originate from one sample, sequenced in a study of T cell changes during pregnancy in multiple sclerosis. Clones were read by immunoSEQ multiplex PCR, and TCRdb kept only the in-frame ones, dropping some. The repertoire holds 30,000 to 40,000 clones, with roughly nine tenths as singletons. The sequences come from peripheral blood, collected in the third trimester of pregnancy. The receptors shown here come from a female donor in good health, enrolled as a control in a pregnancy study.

CDR3 in amino acids: CASSLAASGGYNEQFF. CDR3 DNA sequence: TGTGCCAGCAGCTTAGCAGCTAGCGGGGGTTACAATGAGCAGTTCTTC. This rearrangement joins TRBV7-2 to TRBJ2-1; the match to TRBD2 covers 10 bases. CDR3 size: 16 residues. The V gene end was trimmed by 0 bases and the J gene end by 4 bases; junction bases not matched to a gene: 3. Germline assignment: CDR1 SGHTA and CDR2 FQGNSA.

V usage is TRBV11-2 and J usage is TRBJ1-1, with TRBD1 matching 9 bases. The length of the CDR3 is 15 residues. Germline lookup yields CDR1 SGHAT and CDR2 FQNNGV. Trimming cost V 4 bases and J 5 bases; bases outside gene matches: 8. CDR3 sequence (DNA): TGTGCCAGCAGCTCGCGACAGGGGGTGGGGACTGAAGCTTTCTTT. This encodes CASSSRQGVGTEAFF.

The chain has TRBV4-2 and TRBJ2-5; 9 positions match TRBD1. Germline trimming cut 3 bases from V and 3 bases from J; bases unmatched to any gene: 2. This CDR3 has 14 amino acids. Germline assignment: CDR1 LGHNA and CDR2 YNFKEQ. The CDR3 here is CASSQGDREETQYF. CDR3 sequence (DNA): TGTGCCAGCAGCCAGGGGGACAGGGAAGAGACCCAGTACTTC.

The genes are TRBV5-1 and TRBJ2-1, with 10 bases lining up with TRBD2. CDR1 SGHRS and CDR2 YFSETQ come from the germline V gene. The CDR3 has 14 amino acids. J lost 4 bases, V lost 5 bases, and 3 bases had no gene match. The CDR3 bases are TGCGCCAGCAGTTCTAGCGGGAGTTACAATGAGCAGTTCTTC. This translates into CASSSSGSYNEQFF. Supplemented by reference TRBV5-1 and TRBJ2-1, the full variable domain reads KAGVTQTPRYLIKTRGQQVTLSCSPISGHRSVSWYQQTPGQGLQFLFEYFSETQRNKGNFPGRFSGRQFSNSRSEMNVSTLELGDSALYLCASSSSGSYNEQFFGPGTRLTVL.

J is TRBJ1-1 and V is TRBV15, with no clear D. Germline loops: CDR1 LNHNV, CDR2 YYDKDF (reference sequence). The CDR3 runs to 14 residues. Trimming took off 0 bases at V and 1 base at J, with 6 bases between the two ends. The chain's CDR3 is CATSRDGGNTEAFF. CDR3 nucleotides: TGTGCCACCAGCAGAGATGGAGGGAACACTGAAGCTTTCTTT. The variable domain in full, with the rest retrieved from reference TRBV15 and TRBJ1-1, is DAMVIQNPRYQVTQFGKPVTLSCSQTLNHNVMYWYQQKSSQAPKLLFHYYDKDFNNEADTPDNFQSRRPNTSFCFLDIRSPGLGDTAMYLCATSRDGGNTEAFFGQGTRLTVV.

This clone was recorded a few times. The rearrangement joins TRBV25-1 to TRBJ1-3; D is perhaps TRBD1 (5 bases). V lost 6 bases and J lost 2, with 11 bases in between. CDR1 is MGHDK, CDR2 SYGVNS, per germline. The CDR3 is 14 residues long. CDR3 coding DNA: TGTGCCAGCAGGTCCAGGGCGGCTGGAAACACCATATATTTT. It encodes CASRSRAAGNTIYF.